This T cell receptor (beta chain) was recorded in a study of control samples from healthy donors and cancer patients. The CDR3 consists of 12 residues. The V and J ends lost 6 bases and 0 bases respectively, with 6 bases between them. Germline V gene lookup returns CDR1 MNHEY and CDR2 SVGAGI. Measured with immunoSEQ multiplex PCR; TCRdb has only the in-frame clones, and not every one. Among tens of thousands of clones listed, around 97% were seen once. Source material: blood. This sequence was found in a woman aged 25-40 years in good health. V usage is TRBV6-5 and J usage is TRBJ2-7; D call uncertain. The CDR3 reads CASRQSSYEQYF. CDR3 bases: TGTGCCAGCAGACAGTCCTCCTACGAGCAGTACTTC.